Below are 15 T cell receptor beta chains sequenced from a single sample in a study of T-cell reconstitution after alpha-beta-depleted transplantation in children. Library preparation (for TCRbeta) was performed with unique molecular identifiers. Each CDR3 protein is one row after TCRdb ran MiXCR on the PCR reads. The profile shows about 980,000 distinct CDR3 sequences, under 30% of them singletons. Material: PBMCs, mostly from graft donor cells, obtained 360 days after TCRalphabeta/CD19-depleted stem cell transplant. The receptors were sampled from a boy less than two years old who had a stem cell transplant for SCID, so the T cells may come from the graft donor.

The chain recombines TRBV10-3 with TRBJ2-5, with 7 nucleotides matching TRBD1. From germline, CDR1 is ENHRY and CDR2 SYGVKD. The CDR3 sequence is 13 residues long. J was trimmed by 5 bases and V by 6 bases; bases with no gene match: 6. The CDR3 nucleotides read TGTGCCATCAGCCCGACAGGGCGGGAGACCCAGTACTTC. Amino acids: CAISPTGRETQYF.

In this sample, this clonotype turned up a few times. The chain recombines TRBV25-1 with TRBJ2-2; D uncertain. V dropped 6 bases and J dropped 6 bases, with 8 bases sitting between them. The CDR3 loop spans 12 amino acids. CDR1 and CDR2 from the germline V gene are MGHDK and SYGVNS. CDR3 coding DNA: TGTGCCAGCAGCAGAGACGCCGGGGAGCTGTTTTTT. Protein sequence: CASSRDAGELFF. The full variable domain, completed using reference TRBV25-1 and TRBJ2-2, is EADIYQTPRYLVIGTGKKITLECSQTMGHDKMYWYQQDPGMELHLIHYSYGVNSTEKGDLSSESTVSRIRTEHFPLTLESARPSHTSQYLCASSRDAGELFFGEGSRLTVL.

The genes are TRBV28 and TRBJ2-2, with D perhaps given as TRBD1 or TRBD2 (5 bases each). In germline, CDR1 is MDHEN, CDR2 SYDVKM. Trimming stripped 5 bases from V and 3 bases from J, with 13 bases between. This CDR3 contains 15 residues. CDR3 in DNA: TGTGCCAGCAGTGGATCAGGGACGGACACCGGGGAGCTGTTTTTT. Translating it yields CASSGSGTDTGELFF.

This clonotype was recorded a few times. The chain couples TRBV7-9 to TRBJ2-7, with D uncertain. CDR3 length equals 12 residues. V dropped 5 bases and J dropped 6 bases, with 11 bases sitting between them. CDR1 is SEHNR and CDR2 is FQNEAQ in the germline V gene (reference sequence). CDR3 residues: CASSPPFGEQYF. The CDR3 bases are TGTGCCAGCAGCCCCCCGTTTGGCGAGCAGTACTTC. Based on the CDR3 plus reference TRBV7-9 and TRBJ2-7, the full variable domain is DTGVSQNPRHKITKRGQNVTFRCDPISEHNRLYWYRQTLGQGPEFLTYFQNEAQLEKSRLLSDRFSAERPKGSFSTLEIQRTEQGDSAMYLCASSPPFGEQYFGPGTRLTVT.

This clonotype was detected a few times. The chain links TRBV27 to TRBJ2-7; 7 positions agree with TRBD1. Trimming cost V 5 bases and J 2 bases; bases outside gene matches: 9. Germline-derived CDR1 and CDR2 are MNHEY and SMNVEV (reference sequence). This CDR3 is built from 15 residues. CDR3 residues: CASSPIDRVPYEQYF. The DNA for the CDR3 is TGTGCCAGCAGTCCGATCGACAGGGTGCCCTACGAGCAGTACTTC.

This clonotype was observed a handful of times. The rearrangement uses TRBV5-1 and TRBJ2-7; D is ambiguous. This CDR3 contains 14 residues. Looked up from germline, CDR1 is SGHRS and CDR2 is YFSETQ. Between the trimmed V and J ends, which lost 5 bases and 0 bases, there was a span of 12 bases. The CDR3 sequence: CASRSQHGSYEQYF. As DNA, the CDR3 is TGCGCCAGCAGGTCGCAGCACGGCTCCTACGAGCAGTACTTC.

The J gene is TRBJ2-1, the V gene TRBV12-5, with 8 bases lining up with TRBD1. The CDR3 is 15 amino acids. Losses at the gene ends were 2 bases for V and 9 bases for J; bases not matched to a gene: 9. From germline, CDR1 is LGHNT and CDR2 FRNRAP. CDR3 in DNA: TGTGCTAGTGGTTTGTTACCGGACAGGGACGGTGAGCAGTTCTTC. This sequence encodes CASGLLPDRDGEQFF.

The sample holds a few counts of this clonotype. The gene calls are TRBV20-1 and TRBJ1-1; D unresolved. The CDR3 consists of 12 residues. V lost 5 bases, J lost 2 bases, and 9 bases lay in between. Germline values: CDR1 DFQATT, CDR2 SNEGSKA (reference sequence). The CDR3 sequence: CSAGHRNTEAFF. CDR3 sequence (DNA): TGCAGTGCTGGGCACAGAAACACTGAAGCTTTCTTT.

This clonotype was seen more than once but under ten times. V gene TRBV30 combines with J gene TRBJ2-1; 9 bases line up with TRBD2. This CDR3 has 15 amino acids. Germline trimming cut 1 base from V and 8 bases from J; bases unmatched to any gene: 9. Germline values: CDR1 GTSNPN, CDR2 SVGIG (reference sequence). Written as DNA, the CDR3 is TGTGCCTGGAGTGCGGGACTAGCAGTCGGAGATGAGCAGTTCTTC. This encodes CAWSAGLAVGDEQFF.

This clonotype showed up just a few times. J is TRBJ2-1 and V is TRBV20-1, with 14 bases identical to TRBD2. Trimming removed 2 bases from V and 8 bases from J; junction bases left unmatched: 11. CDR3 length: 17 residues. Germline V gene lookup returns CDR1 DFQATT and CDR2 SNEGSKA (reference sequence). CDR3 sequence reads: CSARTGLAGARFDEQFF. In nucleotides, the CDR3 is TGCAGTGCTAGAACGGGACTAGCGGGGGCCAGATTTGATGAGCAGTTCTTC.

The chain uses TRBV6-2 or TRBV6-3 and TRBJ1-2, with D perhaps TRBD1 (5 bases). Germline V gene lookup returns CDR1 MNHEY and CDR2 SVGEGT. The CDR3 has 14 residues. V was pared by 5 bases and J by 3 bases, with 13 bases between. The CDR3 DNA reads TGTGCCAGCAGTAATTCTCCGACAGACTATGGCTACACCTTC. This sequence encodes CASSNSPTDYGYTF.

This clonotype appeared a single time. This chain links TRBV28 with TRBJ2-7; TRBD2 agrees at 8 bases. The germline V gene encodes CDR1 MDHEN and CDR2 SYDVKM. The CDR3 is made up of 19 amino acids. Trimming at V came to 1 base and at J to 5 bases, leaving 19 bases not matched to a gene. For the CDR3, the DNA is TGTGCCAGCAGTTTATCCCCGACGGATGGGCTAGCGGGTAGTAACGAGCAGTACTTC. Protein sequence: CASSLSPTDGLAGSNEQYF.

The rearrangement uses TRBV29-1 and TRBJ2-5, with D possibly TRBD1 on 5 matching bases. The CDR3 length is 15 residues. Germline-derived CDR1 and CDR2 are SQVTM and ANQGSEA. V gave up 8 bases and J gave up 2 bases, with 21 bases separating them. CDR3 DNA: TGCAGCTCTAAGGGGCGGCAGCTAGAGCAAGAGACCCAGTACTTC. Its translation: CSSKGRQLEQETQYF.

This clonotype has a handful of counts. V gene TRBV28 combines with J gene TRBJ2-3, with D perhaps TRBD1 (6 bases). Trimming removed 5 bases from V and 1 base from J, with 13 bases in between. There are 15 residues in the CDR3. Germline loops: CDR1 MDHEN, CDR2 SYDVKM. CDR3 nucleotide sequence: TGTGCCAGCAGTGCTATCGAGGGGGGCACAGATACGCAGTATTTT. Amino acids: CASSAIEGGTDTQYF.

This clonotype was counted only a few times. The chain couples TRBV20-1 to TRBJ1-4; D gene uncertain. The germline gives CDR1 DFQATT, CDR2 SNEGSKA (reference sequence). The CDR3 consists of 14 residues. The V gene lost 5 bases and the J gene lost 7 bases, with 17 bases spanning the gap. DNA of the CDR3: TGCAGTGCTCTATGGCCCTTGGGAGGTGAAAAACTGTTTTTT. Translated: CSALWPLGGEKLFF.